This TCR beta chain was recorded in a study of neurological immune-mediated disorders. Sample time point: longitudinal time-point 3. For the unsorted libraries, 2 million PBMCs stored at -80 C served as input. The authors produced cDNA by 5'RACE using 10-nucleotide random UMIs. MiXCR was run by TCRdb on the 5' RACE reads, yielding one entry per CDR3 protein. The data hold 85,000 to 110,000 distinct CDR3 sequences, with 10% to 11% observed a single time. This CDR3 is 14 amino acids long. Germline V gene lookup returns CDR1 MNHEY and CDR2 SMNVEV (reference sequence). Trimming removed 4 bases at V and 6 bases at J, with 14 bases between.

Material for sequencing was PBMCs. This sequence originates from a female donor with HTLV-1-associated myelopathy (HAM/TSP). The J gene is TRBJ2-3, the V gene TRBV27; D might be TRBD2 (5 bases). CDR3 loop: CASSSTPRGDTQYF. The CDR3 DNA reads TGTGCCAGCAGTTCGACCCCCCGCGGGGATACGCAGTATTTT.